The 19 T cell receptor beta chains reported below all come from one sample, sequenced in a study of T cells in Graves' hyperthyroidism and ophthalmopathy. The source material, RNA transcripts, was used to amplify TCR beta CDR3 regions. The TCR CDR3 was amplified in a first-round RT-PCR using the HTBI primer set. TCRdb reprocessed the multiplex PCR reads via MiXCR and lists one record per CDR3 protein. The table includes 470,000 or so distinct CDR3 sequences, about a fifth detected once. Sequencing was done on a sample of blood. The receptors stem from a man in his late teens or twenties with Graves' hyperthyroidism.

This clonotype was seen a few times. CDR3 region: CSVWGVEDRGGYTF. CDR3 in DNA: TGCAGCGTCTGGGGAGTTGAGGATAGGGGCGGCTACACCTTC. The chain employs TRBV29-1 and TRBJ1-2; TRBD1 might be the D (5 bases). The CDR3 totals 14 residues. Trimming removed 6 bases at V and 8 bases at J, with 22 bases between. Per germline, CDR1 SQVTM and CDR2 ANQGSEA.

This clonotype was found many times. The genes are TRBV11-2 and TRBJ2-7; possibly TRBD1 or TRBD2 for D (5 bases each). The V end lost 4 bases, the J end lost 3 bases, and 16 bases lay between the germline ends. The CDR3 sequence is 15 residues long. Germline lookup yields CDR1 SGHAT and CDR2 FQNNGV. The CDR3 sequence is CASSSPWDRDYEQYF. The DNA for the CDR3 is TGTGCCAGCAGCTCCCCGTGGGACCGTGACTACGAGCAGTACTTC.

In its sample, this clonotype was seen many times. The genes are TRBV12-3 or TRBV12-4 and TRBJ1-1; tentative D call: TRBD1 (5 bases). The CDR3 covers 17 residues. Trimming took off 0 bases at V and 4 bases at J, with 18 bases between the two ends. CDR3 DNA: TGTGCCAGCAGTTTAGCGGGGGAGGCGGGGAAGGGCACTGAAGCTTTCTTT. Translated: CASSLAGEAGKGTEAFF.

This clonotype was observed many times. This chain connects TRBV7-6 to TRBJ2-5, with 9 bases lining up with TRBD1. Germline CDR1 SGHVS, CDR2 FNYEAQ. This CDR3 is built from 15 residues. V was pared by 5 bases and J by 4 bases, with 8 bases of the junction left unmatched. CDR3 coding DNA: TGTGCCAGCAGCCAGGGACAGGGAAGGGGAGAGACCCAGTACTTC. It codes for CASSQGQGRGETQYF.

The rearrangement joins TRBV18 to TRBJ2-2, with D perhaps TRBD1 (5 bases). The CDR3 is 14 residues long. Germline assignment: CDR1 KGHSH and CDR2 LQKENI. V gave up 2 bases and J gave up 3 bases, with 7 bases separating them. The CDR3 is CASSPGAHTGELFF. The DNA for the CDR3 is TGTGCCAGCTCACCAGGGGCCCACACCGGGGAGCTGTTTTTT.

This clonotype was counted at least ten times. The chain joins TRBV20-1 to TRBJ1-5; D is perhaps TRBD1 (5 bases). The V and J ends lost 2 bases and 1 base respectively, with 12 bases between them. From germline, CDR1 is DFQATT and CDR2 SNEGSKA (reference sequence). The length of the CDR3 is 15 residues. This chain's CDR3 is CSARNGWGSNQPQHF. In DNA form, the CDR3 reads TGCAGTGCTAGAAATGGGTGGGGGAGCAATCAGCCCCAGCATTTT.

This clonotype came up a few times. The rearrangement links TRBV12-3 or TRBV12-4 to TRBJ2-6, with D hard to call. V was trimmed by 0 bases and J by 3 bases, leaving 12 bases between them. This CDR3 has 17 amino acids. The CDR3 sequence is CASSLALGLGGANVLTF. In nucleotides, the CDR3 is TGTGCCAGCAGTTTAGCGTTGGGATTGGGTGGGGCCAACGTCCTGACTTTC.

This clonotype was observed many times. The V and J genes are TRBV19 and TRBJ1-5; D is possibly TRBD1 (5 bases). Germline V gene data show CDR1 as LNHDA and CDR2 as SQIVND (reference sequence). CDR3 length: 14 amino acids. Trimming stripped 11 bases from V and 3 bases from J, with 17 bases between. The CDR3 sequence: CASSRGGNNQPQHF. The CDR3 coding sequence is TGTGCCTCATCCCGGGGGGGTAACAATCAGCCCCAGCATTTT.

This clonotype was detected ten times or more. V gene TRBV9 combines with J gene TRBJ1-2, with D possibly being TRBD1 (6 bases). Germline V CDR1 and CDR2: SGDLS, YYNGEE. V was clipped by 3 bases and J by 5 bases, with 20 bases between them. The CDR3 is 16 residues long. This CDR3 is CASSDGDMTDLYGYTF. The CDR3 coding sequence is TGTGCCAGCAGCGACGGGGACATGACGGACCTGTATGGCTACACCTTC.

This clonotype was picked up many times. This CDR3 is CASSFVGQGAAWNTEAFF. Here the CDR3 DNA reads TGTGCCAGCAGTTTTGTTGGACAGGGGGCAGCGTGGAACACTGAAGCTTTCTTT. The rearrangement links TRBV6-2 or TRBV6-3 to TRBJ1-1; 11 bases map to TRBD1. Germline V gene data show CDR1 as MNHEY and CDR2 as SVGEGT. V dropped 4 bases and J dropped 1; count of bases not matched to a gene: 11. There are 18 residues in the CDR3.

This clonotype was observed at least ten times. The CDR3 spells CSVAPGGEETQYF. The CDR3 coding sequence is TGCAGCGTTGCCCCCGGAGGGGAAGAGACCCAGTACTTC. V usage is TRBV29-1 and J usage is TRBJ2-5; D is perhaps TRBD2 (6 bases). This CDR3 has 13 amino acids. The germline gives CDR1 SQVTM, CDR2 ANQGSEA. Trimming shortened V by 4 bases and J by 3 bases, and 12 bases separated the two germline ends.

This clonotype has a count of ten or more. The chain joins TRBV12-3 or TRBV12-4 to TRBJ2-7; 9 bases are a match to TRBD1. Trimming at V came to 3 bases and at J to 3 bases, leaving 12 bases not matched to a gene. CDR3 length: 17 residues. The CDR3 spells CASSFAGTGRIYYEQYF. The DNA of the CDR3 is TGTGCCAGCAGTTTCGCCGGGACAGGGCGGATCTACTACGAGCAGTACTTC.

As for this clonotype: A much larger clone differs by one base, so this may be a read error. In DNA form, the CDR3 reads TGTACCAGCAGCTTGGTCCAGTCTGGCTGGTACATTCAGTACTTC. Translation: CTSSLVQSGWYIQYF. V is TRBV5-5 and J is TRBJ2-4; no clear D. The CDR3 is 15 residues long. Germline V gives CDR1 SGHKS, CDR2 YYEKEE (reference sequence).

In its sample, this clonotype was seen many times. The chain links TRBV7-9 to TRBJ2-2; unclear D gene. The germline V and J ends were trimmed by 5 bases and 6 bases, with 7 bases remaining between them. The CDR3 has 12 amino acids. The germline CDR1 and CDR2 sequences are SEHNR and FQNEAQ (reference sequence). CDR3 residues: CASSQLSGELFF. CDR3 bases: TGTGCCAGCAGCCAGCTATCCGGGGAGCTGTTTTTT.

This clonotype was seen many times. The chain carries TRBV28 and TRBJ1-2; tentative D call: TRBD1 (6 bases). CDR3 length: 12 residues. V dropped 5 bases and J dropped 6 bases, with 10 bases sitting between them. In germline, CDR1 is MDHEN, CDR2 SYDVKM. The CDR3, as DNA: TGTGCCAGCAGTGCGGGGGCGGATGGCTACACCTTC. Translated, it gives CASSAGADGYTF.

This clonotype was counted many times. The V and J genes are TRBV6-1 and TRBJ2-7; 9 bases fit TRBD1. Germline V CDR1 and CDR2: MNHNS, SASEGT. The CDR3 has 14 amino acids. V lost 4 bases, J lost 2 bases, and 3 bases stayed unmatched. The CDR3 nucleotides read TGTGCCAGCAGTGGGGACAGGGAACCCTACGAGCAGTACTTC. Translated: CASSGDREPYEQYF.

This clonotype was found many times. The CDR3 DNA reads as TGCAGTGCTAGAGATGCGGGGGATCAGCCCCAGCATTTT. Residues: CSARDAGDQPQHF. The rearrangement joins TRBV20-1 to TRBJ1-5; tentatively, D is TRBD1 (5 bases). Germline CDR1 and CDR2: DFQATT and SNEGSKA (reference sequence). This CDR3 contains 13 residues. Deletions cut 0 bases from V and 5 bases from J, with 8 bases between.

The sample holds many counts of this clonotype. The rearrangement uses TRBV20-1 and TRBJ2-5; TRBD2 agrees at 11 bases. This CDR3 contains 15 residues. The trim removed 6 bases at V and 5 bases at J, leaving 11 bases unmatched. Germline values: CDR1 DFQATT, CDR2 SNEGSKA (reference sequence). CDR3 nucleotides: TGCAGTGCCACGGTAGCGGGGGGGCTTGGTGAGACCCAGTACTTC. Translated: CSATVAGGLGETQYF.

The CDR3 DNA sequence: TGCAGCGTTGAAGGACAGGGGAATGGCATTCAGTACTTC. Its translation is CSVEGQGNGIQYF. The rearrangement links TRBV29-1 to TRBJ2-4; 8 nucleotides align to TRBD1. Germline values: CDR1 SQVTM, CDR2 ANQGSEA. With 1 base clipped from V and 9 bases from J, the junction kept 5 bases outside the gene matches. This CDR3 contains 13 residues.